This T cell receptor (beta chain) was obtained from a study of regulatory T cells in long-lasting Graves disease. Through Arm-PCR of CDR3 regions and iRepertoire HTBI primers, TCR beta libraries were built. TCRdb independently ran MiXCR on the multiplex PCR reads; one entry per CDR3 protein. This table has about 610,000 distinct CDR3 sequences, about 16% appearing once. As to time point: newly diagnosed GD, antithyroid drugs for less than 3 months. There was RNA extracted from PBMCs, and the TCR library was made from it. Patients met American Thyroid Association criteria for Graves' disease. The table lists this clonotype with many counts. CDR1 is SGHAT and CDR2 is FQNNGV in the germline V gene. Unmatched junction bases numbered 5, after V lost 3 bases and J lost 6 bases. The CDR3 is made up of 15 amino acids. These same data were also listed under a study on T cells in Graves' hyperthyroidism and ophthalmopathy.

The clonotype was recovered from a young man with Graves disease. The chain uses TRBV11-2 and TRBJ2-1; 10 nucleotides agree with TRBD2. Sequenced here: peripheral blood mononuclear cells (PBMCs), sampled at new diagnosis, from a patient treated with antithyroid drugs. CDR3: CASSFLTSGTNEQFF. The DNA for the CDR3 is TGTGCCAGCAGCTTTTTAACTAGCGGGACCAATGAGCAGTTCTTC.